These T cell receptor beta chains were read from a single sample in a study of human T cells and chemical hapten exposure. TCRdb reprocessed the RACE reads with MiXCR, giving one entry per CDR3 protein. The sample carries more than 55,000 distinct CDR3 sequences, roughly 9.2% recorded once. The source material was whole blood, sampled in connection with sensitization to the hapten diphenylcyclopropenone (DPC). These receptors came from a woman in her forties with alopecia areata. Some clones in this sample may be carry-over from other donors' samples. Both conserved end residues are trimmed from each CDR3. Clone size is given for some rows only: seen once, a few or many times, or a class if the clone is expanded.

v_gene	abundance	j_gene	CDR3aa
TRBV7-2	many	TRBJ2-1	ASSPTWASGYNEQF
TRBV5-6	many	TRBJ1-2	ASSSQGAGNYGYT
TRBV6-5	many	TRBJ1-6	ASSYSLRINNSPLH
TRBV12-3/TRBV12-4	many	TRBJ1-1	ASTRTDRGSEAF
TRBV7-2	few	TRBJ1-2	ASSSIPGGRGGYT
TRBV6-6	many	TRBJ1-3	ASRWDLSGNTIY
TRBV20-1	few	TRBJ1-1	SARDNRGRVTEAF
TRBV5-5	few	TRBJ1-5	ASSLLDGGNQPQH
TRBV6-2/TRBV6-3	many	TRBJ1-5	ASRGTVTSGGQPQH
TRBV7-2	.	TRBJ1-5	ASSLYPNQPQH
TRBV28	.	TRBJ1-6	ASSSPLH
TRBV3-1	many	TRBJ2-1	ASSTRTAAQGGEQF
TRBV25-1	many	TRBJ2-6	ASRPPGANVLT
TRBV11-1	few	TRBJ2-7	ASSLAHLGEQY
TRBV7-8	few	TRBJ2-7	ASSVGLESYEQY
TRBV12-3/TRBV12-4	many	TRBJ1-2	ASSFGWSNGYT
TRBV14	.	TRBJ2-7	ASSQRSHWTSVYYYEQY
TRBV10-3	many	TRBJ2-3	AISESSWGLTDTQY
TRBV6-1	.	TRBJ2-7	AGYGGN
TRBV7-2	.	TRBJ2-7	ASKPGSPIDYEQY
TRBV10-3	many	TRBJ2-4	AISLGQPKNIQY
TRBV5-8	many	TRBJ2-7	ASSFLLLAGGSSYEQY
TRBV24-1	many	TRBJ2-7	ATGPGQTYEQY
TRBV7-2	many	TRBJ1-5	ASSQQQGTQPQH
TRBV11-2	few	TRBJ1-4	ASSRQGVDEKLF
TRBV20-1	many	TRBJ1-1	SARTMGLEAF
TRBV12-3/TRBV12-4	many	TRBJ2-5	ASSLAPTGPH
TRBV29-1	many	TRBJ1-5	SVDTGGNQPQH
TRBV7-2	many	TRBJ2-5	ASSLPWAGQSQETQY
TRBV28	.	TRBJ1-2	ASSLFGQGFSNYGYT
TRBV18	many	TRBJ1-5	ASSLVERQPQH
TRBV28	.	TRBJ2-5	ASSLGQARQETQY
TRBV7-8	.	TRBJ1-1	ASFLSANTEAF
TRBV11-2	many	TRBJ2-3	ASSSGLAGAITDTQY
TRBV6-5	few	TRBJ2-1	ASRGGSSSYNEQF
TRBV5-1	many	TRBJ2-5	ASRGSVLETQY
TRBV11-2	few	TRBJ2-3	ASSLVTQGITDTQY
TRBV28	many	TRBJ1-5	ASSSGGYSNQPQH
TRBV28	few	TRBJ1-2	ASSTQGLGYGYT
TRBV30	many	TRBJ1-5	AWSARAWDSRGNQPQH
TRBV5-1	few	TRBJ2-7	ASSLATGKSGEQY
TRBV23-1	.	TRBJ1-6	ASRPCDRDNSPLH
TRBV12-5	.	TRBJ2-5	ASGLAHTAGTTQETQY
TRBV7-8	many	TRBJ2-3	ASDWNGGATDTQY
TRBV5-1	few	TRBJ2-1	ASSLVAAVGNEQF
TRBV6-6	many	TRBJ1-2	ASSYGGTPFGYT
TRBV11-2	many	TRBJ2-5	ASSLDTGLETQY
TRBV7-2	few	TRBJ1-6	ASSLRQTYNSPLH
TRBV11-2	.	TRBJ2-5	ASSSWGLAELQETQY
TRBV5-1	many	TRBJ2-2	ASSFMGSRNTGELF
TRBV5-6	many	TRBJ2-1	ASSLVGGYNEQF
TRBV7-2	.	TRBJ2-1	ASSPSGGADTRF
TRBV5-1	many	TRBJ1-1	ASSRLNTEAF